The T cell receptor (beta chain) described here comes from a study of Graves' ophthalmopathy and Graves' hyperthyroidism. Regarding the study as a whole: The 13-signature model separated ophthalmopathy from stable hyperthyroidism at roughly 88% sensitivity and roughly 80% specificity. Most thyroid clonotypes with frequency above 0.001 were detected in blood too.

Hyperthyroidism patients had new diagnoses, durations under 2 months, and ages of 18 to 65. A volume of 8 to 10 ml of fresh peripheral blood supplied the PBMCs. Points on this clonotype: Its antigen remains unknown.

Germline V gene data show CDR1 as MNHEY and CDR2 as SMNVEV (reference sequence). J gave up 7 bases and V 6 bases, and 6 bases lay outside the gene matches. CDR3 size: 13 residues. For repertoire sequencing, the TCR beta CDR3 regions were amplified from RNA transcripts. After a first-round RT-PCR with HTBI primers, a second-round multiplex PCR was run. Using its own MiXCR run on the multiplex PCR reads, TCRdb lists one record per CDR3 protein. The data hold fewer than 650,000 distinct CDR3 sequences, with 20% to 25% observed a single time. This clonotype originated in a woman under 30 with stable Graves' hyperthyroidism. Some clones in this sample may be carry-over from other donors' samples. The sample comprised peripheral blood. The V gene is TRBV27, the J gene TRBJ1-1; TRBD1 matches 9 bases. The CDR3 loop reads CASSYRGLDEAFF. Written as DNA, the CDR3 is TGTGCCAGCAGCTACAGGGGGCTGGATGAAGCTTTCTTT.